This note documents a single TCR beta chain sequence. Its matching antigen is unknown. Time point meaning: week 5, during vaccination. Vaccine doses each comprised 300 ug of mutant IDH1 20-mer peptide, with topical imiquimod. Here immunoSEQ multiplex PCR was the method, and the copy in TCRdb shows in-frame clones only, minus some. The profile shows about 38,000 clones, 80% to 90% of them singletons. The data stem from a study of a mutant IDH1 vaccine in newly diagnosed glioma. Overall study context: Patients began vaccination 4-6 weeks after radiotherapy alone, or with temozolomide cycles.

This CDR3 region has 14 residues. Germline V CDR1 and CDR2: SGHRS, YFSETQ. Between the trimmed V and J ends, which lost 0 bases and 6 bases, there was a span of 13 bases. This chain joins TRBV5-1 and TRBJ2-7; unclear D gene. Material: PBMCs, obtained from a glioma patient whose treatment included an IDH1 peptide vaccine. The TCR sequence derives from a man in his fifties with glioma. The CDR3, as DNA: TGCGCCAGCAGCTTGGACTTTGCGGCCACCGAGCAGTACTTC. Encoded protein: CASSLDFAATEQYF. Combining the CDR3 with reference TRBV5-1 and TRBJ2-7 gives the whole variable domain KAGVTQTPRYLIKTRGQQVTLSCSPISGHRSVSWYQQTPGQGLQFLFEYFSETQRNKGNFPGRFSGRQFSNSRSEMNVSTLELGDSALYLCASSLDFAATEQYFGPGTRLTVT.